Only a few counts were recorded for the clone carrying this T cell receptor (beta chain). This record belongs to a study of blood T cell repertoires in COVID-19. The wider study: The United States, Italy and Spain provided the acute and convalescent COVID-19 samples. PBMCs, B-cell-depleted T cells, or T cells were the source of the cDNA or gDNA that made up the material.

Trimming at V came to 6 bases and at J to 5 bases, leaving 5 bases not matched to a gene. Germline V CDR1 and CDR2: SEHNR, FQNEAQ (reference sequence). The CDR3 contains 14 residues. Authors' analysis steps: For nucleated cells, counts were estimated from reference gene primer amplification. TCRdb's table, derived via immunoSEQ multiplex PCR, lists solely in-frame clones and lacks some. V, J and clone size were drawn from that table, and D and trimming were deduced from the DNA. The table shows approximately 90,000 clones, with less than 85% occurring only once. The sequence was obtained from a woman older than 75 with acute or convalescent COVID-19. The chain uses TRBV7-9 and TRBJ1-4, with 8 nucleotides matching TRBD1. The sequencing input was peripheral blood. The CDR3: CASRTGVVNEKLFF. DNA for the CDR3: TGTGCCAGCAGGACAGGGGTGGTAAATGAAAAACTGTTTTTT.